The clone carrying this T cell receptor beta chain was observed a handful of times. Its antigen is unknown. Using immunoSEQ multiplex PCR, the repertoire was profiled, and TCRdb retains in-frame clones only, with some absent. Of 45,000 to 50,000 clones listed, about nine tenths are singletons. The data were taken from a study of PD-L1 blockade in urothelial cancer. Study at large: Median T cell yield per blood sample was more than 120,000 cells.

Study observations and caveats: Blood TCR clonality below the median before treatment was a predictor of better survival.

In germline, CDR1 is MNHEY, CDR2 SVGAGI. V dropped 5 bases and J dropped 0; count of bases not matched to a gene: 0. CDR3 length equals 15 residues. J is TRBJ2-6 and V is TRBV6-5, with TRBD1 matching over 8 bases. Sample: PBMCs, taken around atezolizumab (anti-PD-L1) treatment. This clonotype originated in a man older than 75 with urothelial cancer. The CDR3 bases are TGTGCCAGCAGTCAGGGGGCCTCTGGGGCCAACGTCCTGACTTTC. Translating it yields CASSQGASGANVLTF.